Below, 9 T cell receptor beta chains from the same sample are listed, as sequenced in a study of cytomegalovirus exposure and HLA in healthy donors. PCR involved 60 Vbeta and 13 Jbeta primers. Assay: immunoSEQ multiplex PCR; the TCRdb copy retains only in-frame clones and omits some. Of approximately 120,000 clones in the sample, around 81% were seen once. Sequences were obtained from PBMCs. All receptors derive from a woman aged 30 to 39 in good health and CMV-seronegative.

The CDR3 is CASSGSGEQFF. As DNA, the CDR3 is TGTGCCAGCAGCGGATCGGGTGAGCAGTTCTTC. V and J are TRBV9 and TRBJ2-1, with D hard to call. Between the trimmed V and J ends, which lost 3 bases and 9 bases, there was a span of 7 bases. The germline V gene encodes CDR1 SGDLS and CDR2 YYNGEE. This CDR3 has 11 residues.

This rearrangement joins TRBV7-8 to TRBJ1-6; 8 nucleotides line up with TRBD1. The CDR3 is 16 amino acids. The V segment lost 4 bases and the J segment 8 bases; nucleotides outside the gene matches: 10. Per the germline V gene, CDR1 is SGHVS and CDR2 is FQNEAQ. Here the CDR3 reads CASSSRQGAWDSPLHF. CDR3 coding DNA: TGTGCCAGCAGCTCGCGCCAGGGGGCGTGGGATTCACCCCTCCACTTT. Variable domain in full (rest from reference TRBV7-8 and TRBJ1-6): GAGVSQSPRYKVAKRGQDVALRCDPISGHVSLFWYQQALGQGPEFLTYFQNEAQLDKSGLPSDRFFAERPEGSVSTLKIQRTQQEDSAVYLCASSSRQGAWDSPLHFGNGTRLTVT.

This chain uses TRBV6-1 with TRBJ2-2; 8 bases agree with TRBD1. V shed 8 bases, J shed 3 bases, and the junction held 8 bases outside the gene matches. The CDR3 length is 15 residues. Germline-derived CDR1 and CDR2 are MNHNS and SASEGT. CDR3 DNA sequence: TGTGCCAGCTTCCGGACAGGGAGGTACACCGGGGAGCTGTTTTTT. It is translated as CASFRTGRYTGELFF.

The chain carries TRBV9 and TRBJ2-2, with 8 bases identical to TRBD2. Germline V gene data show CDR1 as SGDLS and CDR2 as YYNGEE. CDR3 length: 15 amino acids. The ends lost 7 bases at V and 9 bases at J; junction bases unmatched: 14. This chain's CDR3 is CASGPFGTSDRELFF. In DNA form, the CDR3 reads TGTGCCAGCGGTCCGTTCGGGACTAGTGACCGGGAGCTGTTTTTT.

The V gene is TRBV4-3, the J gene TRBJ2-7; no firm D call. The germline V gene encodes CDR1 LGHNA and CDR2 YSLEER. The CDR3 sequence is 15 residues long. V was pared by 1 base and J by 3 bases, with 13 bases between. The CDR3 region is CASSQVPSIYYEQYF. The CDR3 coding sequence is TGCGCCAGCAGCCAAGTCCCGTCAATCTACTACGAGCAGTACTTC.

The chain is built from TRBV5-1 and TRBJ2-3; TRBD2 aligns across 7 bases. Per the germline V gene, CDR1 is SGHRS and CDR2 is YFSETQ. The CDR3 is made up of 17 amino acids. Trimming cost V 0 bases and J 4 bases; bases outside gene matches: 11. Here the CDR3 reads CASSLALWEGRADTQYF. The DNA for the CDR3 is TGCGCCAGCAGCTTGGCACTATGGGAGGGCCGGGCAGATACGCAGTATTTT.

In DNA, the CDR3 is TGTGCCAGCAGTTTAACAGGGGTGAACACCGGGGAGCTGTTTTTT. Its protein product is CASSLTGVNTGELFF. This chain links TRBV27 with TRBJ2-2; TRBD1 matches at 7 bases. V lost 2 bases, J lost 1 base, and 1 base stayed unmatched. There are 15 residues in the CDR3. The germline V gene encodes CDR1 MNHEY and CDR2 SMNVEV (reference sequence).

The V gene is TRBV6-5, the J gene TRBJ1-2; tentative D call: TRBD1 (5 bases). The CDR3 extends over 13 amino acids. V was cut by 9 bases and J by 4 bases, with 15 bases left in between. Germline lookup yields CDR1 MNHEY and CDR2 SVGAGI. Here the CDR3 reads CASHGRGLYGYTF. CDR3 in DNA: TGTGCCAGTCACGGGAGGGGCCTCTATGGCTACACCTTC.

The chain employs TRBV7-2 and TRBJ2-5; 7 nucleotides line up with TRBD1. The J segment lost 13 bases and the V segment lost 0 bases, leaving 8 bases of the junction unmatched. CDR1 SGHTA and CDR2 FQGNSA come from the germline V gene. This CDR3 is 13 amino acids long. Here the CDR3 reads CASSLAGTAIRYF. In DNA, the CDR3 is TGTGCCAGCAGCTTAGCGGGGACAGCAATCCGGTACTTC.